This T cell receptor (beta chain) was sequenced in a study of cytomegalovirus exposure and HLA in healthy donors. About the research overall: The same platform as the roughly 700 first-cohort repertoires was used for the 120 validation repertoires, a later analysis reported. Whole-study findings and limits: The authors listed 150 to 200 TCR beta chains as cytomegalovirus-associated. In vitro work confirmed that three CMV-associated chains recognize CMV antigens. The tendency of first-cohort TCR clusters to co-occur in the approximately 120 validation repertoires was identified by a subsequent analysis.

Turning to this clone: Its antigen is as yet unknown.

Sequencing was performed with immunoSEQ multiplex PCR; in TCRdb, only in-frame clones are kept and a portion is missing. The data contain about 130,000 clones, roughly 89% of them singletons. The specimen sequenced was PBMCs. The sequence was obtained from a man in his thirties or forties in good health and CMV-seronegative.

CDR3 in DNA: TGTGCCAGCAGTTTATCGGGACTTAACTACGAGCAGTACTTC. Translating gives CASSLSGLNYEQYF. The chain employs TRBV27 and TRBJ2-7; possible D gene TRBD2, 6 bases. Germline assignment: CDR1 MNHEY and CDR2 SMNVEV (reference sequence). Trimming took 0 bases from V and 3 from J, leaving 9 bases between them. The length of the CDR3 is 14 residues.